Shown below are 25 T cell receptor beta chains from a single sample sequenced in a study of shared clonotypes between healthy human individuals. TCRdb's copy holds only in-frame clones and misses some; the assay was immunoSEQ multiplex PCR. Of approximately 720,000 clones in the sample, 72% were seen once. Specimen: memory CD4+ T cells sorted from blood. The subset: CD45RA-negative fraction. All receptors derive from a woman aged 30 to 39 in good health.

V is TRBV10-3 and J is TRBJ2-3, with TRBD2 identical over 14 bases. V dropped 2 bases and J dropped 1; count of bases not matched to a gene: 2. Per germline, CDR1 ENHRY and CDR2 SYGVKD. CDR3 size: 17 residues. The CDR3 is CAISEGTSGSGTDTQYF. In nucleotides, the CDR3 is TGTGCCATCAGTGAGGGGACTAGCGGGAGTGGCACAGATACGCAGTATTTT.

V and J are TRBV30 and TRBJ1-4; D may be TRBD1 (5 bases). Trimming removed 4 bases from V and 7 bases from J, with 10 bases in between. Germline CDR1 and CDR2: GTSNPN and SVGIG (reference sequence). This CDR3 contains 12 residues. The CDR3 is CAWNQQAEKLFF. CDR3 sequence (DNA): TGTGCCTGGAATCAACAGGCTGAAAAACTGTTTTTT.

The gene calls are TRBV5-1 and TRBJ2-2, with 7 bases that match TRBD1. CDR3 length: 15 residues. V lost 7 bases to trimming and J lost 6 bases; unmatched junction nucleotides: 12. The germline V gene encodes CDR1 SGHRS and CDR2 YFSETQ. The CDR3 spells CASGDRDQGAGELFF. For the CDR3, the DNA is TGCGCCAGCGGAGACAGGGATCAAGGGGCCGGGGAGCTGTTTTTT.

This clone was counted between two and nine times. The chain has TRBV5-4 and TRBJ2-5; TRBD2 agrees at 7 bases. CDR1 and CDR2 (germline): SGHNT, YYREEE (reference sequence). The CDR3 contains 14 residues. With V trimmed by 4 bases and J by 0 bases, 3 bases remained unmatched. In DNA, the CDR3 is TGTGCCAGCAGCCCCGGGACTAACCAAGAGACCCAGTACTTC. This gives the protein CASSPGTNQETQYF.

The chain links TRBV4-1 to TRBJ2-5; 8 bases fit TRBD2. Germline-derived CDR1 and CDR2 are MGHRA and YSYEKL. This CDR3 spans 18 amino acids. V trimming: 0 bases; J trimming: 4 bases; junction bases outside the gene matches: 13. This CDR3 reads CASSQDPALAGLGETQYF. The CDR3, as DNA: TGCGCCAGCAGCCAAGATCCGGCCCTAGCGGGCTTAGGAGAGACCCAGTACTTC.

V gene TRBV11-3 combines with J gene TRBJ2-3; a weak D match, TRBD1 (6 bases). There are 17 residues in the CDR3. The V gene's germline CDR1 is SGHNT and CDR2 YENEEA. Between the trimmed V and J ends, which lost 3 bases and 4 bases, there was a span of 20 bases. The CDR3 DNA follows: TGTGCCAGCAGCTTGGGGGCCGGGAAAGGTGCCCCAGATACGCAGTATTTT. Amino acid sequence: CASSLGAGKGAPDTQYF.

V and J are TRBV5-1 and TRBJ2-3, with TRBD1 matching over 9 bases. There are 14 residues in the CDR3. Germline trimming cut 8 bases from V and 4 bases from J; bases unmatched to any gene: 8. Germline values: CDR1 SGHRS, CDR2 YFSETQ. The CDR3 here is CASKGQGPADTQYF. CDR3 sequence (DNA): TGCGCCAGTAAGGGACAGGGACCCGCAGATACGCAGTATTTT. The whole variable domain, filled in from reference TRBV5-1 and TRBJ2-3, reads KAGVTQTPRYLIKTRGQQVTLSCSPISGHRSVSWYQQTPGQGLQFLFEYFSETQRNKGNFPGRFSGRQFSNSRSEMNVSTLELGDSALYLCASKGQGPADTQYFGPGTRLTVL.

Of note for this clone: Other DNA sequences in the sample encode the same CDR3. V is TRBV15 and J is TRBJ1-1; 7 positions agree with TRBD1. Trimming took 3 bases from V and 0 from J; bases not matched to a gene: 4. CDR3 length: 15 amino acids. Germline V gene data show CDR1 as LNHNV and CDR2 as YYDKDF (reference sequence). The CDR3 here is CATSRDRRMNTEAFF. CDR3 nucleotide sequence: TGTGCCACCAGCAGGGACAGGAGGATGAACACTGAAGCTTTCTTT.

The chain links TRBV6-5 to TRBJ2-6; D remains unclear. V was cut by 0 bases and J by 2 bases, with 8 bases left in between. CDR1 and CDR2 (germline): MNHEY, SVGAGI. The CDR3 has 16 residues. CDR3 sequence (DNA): TGTGCCAGCAGTTACTCGGTGAACACTGGGGCCAACGTCCTGACTTTC. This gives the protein CASSYSVNTGANVLTF.

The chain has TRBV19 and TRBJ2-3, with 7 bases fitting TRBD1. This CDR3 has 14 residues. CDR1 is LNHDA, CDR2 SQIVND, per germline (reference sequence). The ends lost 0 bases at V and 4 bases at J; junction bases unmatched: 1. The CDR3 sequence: CASSIDRGPDTQYF. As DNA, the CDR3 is TGTGCCAGTAGTATAGATAGGGGGCCAGATACGCAGTATTTT.

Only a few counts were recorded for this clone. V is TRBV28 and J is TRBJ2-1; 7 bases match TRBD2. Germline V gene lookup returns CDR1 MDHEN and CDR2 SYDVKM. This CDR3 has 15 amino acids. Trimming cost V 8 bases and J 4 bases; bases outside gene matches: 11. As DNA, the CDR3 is TGTGCCAGCTCTCGGGGCGGGGGAAAATACAATGAGCAGTTCTTC. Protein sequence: CASSRGGGKYNEQFF.

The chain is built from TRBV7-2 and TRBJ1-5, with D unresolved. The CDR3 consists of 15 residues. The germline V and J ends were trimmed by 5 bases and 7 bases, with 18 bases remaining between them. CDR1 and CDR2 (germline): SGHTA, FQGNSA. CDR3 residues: CASSLRISAAQPQHF. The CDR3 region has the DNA TGTGCCAGCAGCCTAAGGATCAGTGCTGCGCAGCCCCAGCATTTT.

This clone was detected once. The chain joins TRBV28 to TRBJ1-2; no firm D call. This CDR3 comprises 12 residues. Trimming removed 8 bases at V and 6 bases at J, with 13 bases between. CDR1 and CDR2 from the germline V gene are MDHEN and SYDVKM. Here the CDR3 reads CASHRGVDGYTF. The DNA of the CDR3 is TGTGCCAGCCATCGGGGAGTTGATGGCTACACCTTC.

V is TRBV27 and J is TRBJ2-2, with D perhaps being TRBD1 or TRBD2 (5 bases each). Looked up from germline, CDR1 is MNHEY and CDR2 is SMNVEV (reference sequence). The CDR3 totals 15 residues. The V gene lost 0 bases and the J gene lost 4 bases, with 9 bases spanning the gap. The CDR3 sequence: CASSLSGGVTGELFF. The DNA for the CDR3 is TGTGCCAGCAGTTTATCTGGGGGAGTCACCGGGGAGCTGTTTTTT.

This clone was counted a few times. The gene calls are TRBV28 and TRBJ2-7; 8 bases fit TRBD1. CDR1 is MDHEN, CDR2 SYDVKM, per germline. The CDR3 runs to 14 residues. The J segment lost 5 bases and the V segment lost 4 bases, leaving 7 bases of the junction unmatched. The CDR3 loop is CASSSRTGLDEQYF. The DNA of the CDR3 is TGTGCCAGCAGTTCCCGGACAGGGCTGGACGAGCAGTACTTC.

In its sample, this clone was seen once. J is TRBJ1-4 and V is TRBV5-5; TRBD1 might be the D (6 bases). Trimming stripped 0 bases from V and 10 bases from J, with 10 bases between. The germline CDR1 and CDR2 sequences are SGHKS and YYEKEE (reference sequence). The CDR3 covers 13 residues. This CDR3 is CASSLDRRGKLFF. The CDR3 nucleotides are TGTGCCAGCAGCTTGGATCGCAGGGGAAAACTGTTTTTT.

The DNA of the CDR3 is TGTGCCTGGATCACGAGGAACACTGAAGCTTTCTTT. This sequence encodes CAWITRNTEAFF. The chain recombines TRBV30 with TRBJ1-1; D unclear. CDR1 GTSNPN and CDR2 SVGIG come from the germline V gene (reference sequence). CDR3 length equals 12 residues. V was pared by 4 bases and J by 1 base, with 7 bases between.

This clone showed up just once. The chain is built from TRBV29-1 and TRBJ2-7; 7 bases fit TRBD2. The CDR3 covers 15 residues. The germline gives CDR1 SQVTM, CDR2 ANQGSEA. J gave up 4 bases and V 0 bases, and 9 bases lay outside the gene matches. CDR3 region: CSVEDEREGRYEQYF. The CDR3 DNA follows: TGCAGCGTTGAAGATGAGAGGGAGGGGAGGTACGAGCAGTACTTC.

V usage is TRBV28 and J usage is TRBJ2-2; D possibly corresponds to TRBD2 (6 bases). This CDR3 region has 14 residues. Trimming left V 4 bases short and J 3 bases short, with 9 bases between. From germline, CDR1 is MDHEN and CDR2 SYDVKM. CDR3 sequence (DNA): TGTGCCAGCAGTTCACCGGGAGACACCGGGGAGCTGTTTTTT. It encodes CASSSPGDTGELFF.

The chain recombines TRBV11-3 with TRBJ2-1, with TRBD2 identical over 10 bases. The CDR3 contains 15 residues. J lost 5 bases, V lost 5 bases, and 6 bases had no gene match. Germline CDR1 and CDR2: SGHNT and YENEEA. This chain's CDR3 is CASSPGTSVNNEQFF. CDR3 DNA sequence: TGTGCCAGCAGCCCCGGGACTAGCGTTAACAATGAGCAGTTCTTC.

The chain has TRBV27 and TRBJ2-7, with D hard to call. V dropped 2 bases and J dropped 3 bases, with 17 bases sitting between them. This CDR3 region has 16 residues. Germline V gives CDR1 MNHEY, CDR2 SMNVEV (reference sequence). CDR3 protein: CASSLGRSLGIYEQYF. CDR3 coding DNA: TGTGCCAGCAGTTTAGGTAGATCTCTTGGAATCTACGAGCAGTACTTC.

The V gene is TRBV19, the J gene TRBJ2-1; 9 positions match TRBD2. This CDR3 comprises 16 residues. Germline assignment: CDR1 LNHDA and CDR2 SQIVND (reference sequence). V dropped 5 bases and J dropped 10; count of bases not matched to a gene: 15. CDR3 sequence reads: CASSPPPSGGSWEQFF. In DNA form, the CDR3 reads TGTGCCAGTAGTCCTCCCCCCAGCGGGGGGTCATGGGAGCAGTTCTTC.

CDR3 bases: TGCGCCAGCAGCCGAACAGGTAACTACGAGCAGTACTTC. It translates to CASSRTGNYEQYF. The rearrangement joins TRBV5-1 to TRBJ2-7; D possibly corresponds to TRBD1 (5 bases). V lost 4 bases and J 3 bases, leaving 11 bases between the germline ends. The CDR3 covers 13 residues. Germline V CDR1 and CDR2: SGHRS, YFSETQ.

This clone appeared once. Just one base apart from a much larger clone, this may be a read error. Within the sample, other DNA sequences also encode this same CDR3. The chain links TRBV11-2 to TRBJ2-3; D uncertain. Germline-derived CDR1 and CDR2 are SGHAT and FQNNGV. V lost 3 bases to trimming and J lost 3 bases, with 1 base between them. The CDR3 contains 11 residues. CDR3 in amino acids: CASSFTDTQYF. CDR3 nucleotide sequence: TGTGCCAGCAGCTTTACAGATACGCAGTATTTT.

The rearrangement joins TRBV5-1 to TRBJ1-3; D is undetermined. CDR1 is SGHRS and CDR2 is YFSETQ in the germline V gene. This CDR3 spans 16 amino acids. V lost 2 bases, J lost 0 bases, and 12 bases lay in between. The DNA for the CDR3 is TGCGCCAGCAGCTTCCAGGACCGCTCCTCTGGAAACACCATATATTTT. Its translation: CASSFQDRSSGNTIYF. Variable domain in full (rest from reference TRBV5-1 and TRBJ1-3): KAGVTQTPRYLIKTRGQQVTLSCSPISGHRSVSWYQQTPGQGLQFLFEYFSETQRNKGNFPGRFSGRQFSNSRSEMNVSTLELGDSALYLCASSFQDRSSGNTIYFGEGSWLTVV.